The clone carrying this TCR beta chain showed up just a few times. Its target is not known. Indicated treatment: some 20 received Ad26.COV2.S at low or high dose, single or two shots; about five received placebo; per-sample allocation not given. Specimens were obtained on day 63 following the first vaccine or placebo injection. Expression of Wuhan-strain SARS-CoV-2 spike came from the Ad26 vector that formed the vaccine. Repertoires were generated with immunoSEQ multiplex PCR, while TCRdb's copy carries only in-frame clones and drops some. This sample has some 290,000 clones, with about 86% found just once. This sample is part of a study of Ad26.COV2.S vaccination and SARS-CoV-2 variants. About the study: The donor participated in the COV1001 trial, in its Ad26.COV2.S arm. The study, taken as a whole, reports: Non-spike TCR breadth was similar in vaccine and placebo recipients. Reported findings describe substantial breadth in spike-specific CD8+ and CD4+ T cell responses following vaccination.

The V and J ends lost 1 base and 5 bases, in that order; junction bases with no gene match: 2. Germline V gene data show CDR1 as PRHDT and CDR2 as FYEKMQ (reference sequence). The CDR3 covers 16 residues. The TCR comes from a person between 18 and 65 years old who received the Ad26.COV2.S COVID-19 vaccine or a placebo. This sample comprised peripheral blood, obtained in a trial of Ad26.COV2.S vaccine versus placebo. This sequence joins TRBV13 and TRBJ2-1; 13 bases fit TRBD2. CDR3 amino acids: CASSLVGLAGDNEQFF. CDR3 nucleotide sequence: TGTGCCAGCAGCTTAGTAGGACTAGCGGGGGACAATGAGCAGTTCTTC.